The 17 T cell receptor beta chains listed next were all sequenced from one sample in a study of blood T cells in healthy people across ages (dated by TCRdb to the mid-2010s). The library came from 5' RACE. Data came from an Illumina HiSeq 2500. A second about 7 to 12 cycle PCR used a sample-barcoded 5' primer and a J-beta primer mix. TCRdb handled the public reads itself, with Q25 trimming in fastp and clone calling in MiXCR, and kept productive beta chains. Here each entry gathers all rows of one CDR3 protein and keeps the most common genes and DNA. This sample comprises about 1.5 million distinct CDR3 sequences, roughly 43% of them detected only once. The ten largest clones represent approximately 4.1% of the sample. Specimen: blood. The receptor set was obtained from a woman aged 18 to 35 in good health.

As for this clonotype: One end of the junction fails to match germline, which may point to a read error. The rearrangement uses TRBV4-3 and TRBJ2-3; D is ambiguous. Germline-derived CDR1 and CDR2 are LGHNA and YSLEER. The CDR3 loop spans 14 amino acids. In nucleotides, the CDR3 is TGCGCCAGCAGCCAAATTCTCGGCACAGATCCGCAGTATTTT. Its protein product is CASSQILGTDPQYF.

This clonotype was seen only a few times. The V call is TRBV29-1, the J call TRBJ2-3, with TRBD1 as a possible D gene (6 bases). Germline V gene lookup returns CDR1 SQVTM and CDR2 ANQGSEA. Trimming removed 4 bases at V and 6 bases at J, with 23 bases between. The CDR3 runs 16 residues. In DNA, the CDR3 is TGCAGCGTTGCAATCTATTACAGGGCCCAAACCGATACGCAGTATTTT. Translating gives CSVAIYYRAQTDTQYF.

This clonotype occurred a few times. CDR3 nucleotides: TGTGCCAGCAGGGGGAGGAGTGGCGAGCAGTACTTC. Encoded protein: CASRGRSGEQYF. The chain links TRBV6-2 or TRBV6-3 to TRBJ2-5; tentative D call: TRBD2 (6 bases). Gene TRBJ2-7 matches the end of the DNA better, so the J call may be wrong. Looked up from germline, CDR1 is MNHEY and CDR2 is SVGEGT. CDR3 size: 12 residues.

J is TRBJ1-1 and V is TRBV10-3, with D hard to call. The CDR3 sequence is 11 residues long. The V and J ends lost 0 bases and 11 bases respectively, with 7 bases between them. Germline CDR1 and CDR2: ENHRY and SYGVKD. This CDR3 is CAISESKSAFF. In DNA form, the CDR3 reads TGTGCCATCAGTGAGTCCAAATCGGCTTTCTTT.

This chain links TRBV5-6 with TRBJ2-7; D call uncertain. The germline V gene has CDR1 SGHDT and CDR2 YYEEEE. V was shortened by 5 bases and J by 3 bases, with 18 bases between the two germline ends. The CDR3 length is 15 residues. DNA for the CDR3: TGTGCCAGCAGTACGATCGGTAGCCGCCTCTACGAGCAGTACTTC. Amino acid sequence: CASSTIGSRLYEQYF.

The chain combines TRBV5-5 with TRBJ1-5, with a possible D match to TRBD1 (6 bases). The germline V gene encodes CDR1 SGHKS and CDR2 YYEKEE (reference sequence). This CDR3 comprises 15 residues. Trimming removed 4 bases from V and 5 bases from J, with 16 bases in between. The CDR3 coding sequence is TGTGCCAGCAGCCTATTCGGGGGCGAGTATCAGCCCCAGCATTTT. Amino acid sequence: CASSLFGGEYQPQHF.

This clonotype was detected only a few times. J is TRBJ2-1 and V is TRBV4-3; maybe TRBD1 (5 bases). This CDR3 contains 13 residues. Germline-derived CDR1 and CDR2 are LGHNA and YSLEER. V was shortened by 4 bases and J by 7 bases, with 11 bases between the two germline ends. CDR3 in amino acids: CASSPTYRNEQFF. CDR3 DNA sequence: TGCGCCAGCAGCCCGACTTACAGGAATGAGCAGTTCTTC.

The chain joins TRBV7-2 to TRBJ2-7; possibly TRBD1 or TRBD2 for D (5 bases each). Deletions cut 5 bases from V and 6 bases from J, with 14 bases between. The CDR3 covers 13 residues. Germline-derived CDR1 and CDR2 are SGHTA and FQGNSA. The CDR3, as DNA: TGTGCCAGCAGCCCATCGGGACGGGTCGAGCAGTACTTC. This encodes CASSPSGRVEQYF. Using reference TRBV7-2 and TRBJ2-7 for the parts outside the CDR3, the full variable domain is GAGVSQSPSNKVTEKGKDVELRCDPISGHTALYWYRQSLGQGLEFLIYFQGNSAPDKSGLPSDRFSAERTGGSVSTLTIQRTQQEDSAVYLCASSPSGRVEQYFGPGTRLTVT.

The CDR3 DNA follows: TGTGCCAGCAGTCTCAACCCCTCGGGGGGCGATGGCTACACCTTC. Translating gives CASSLNPSGGDGYTF. The J gene is TRBJ1-2, the V gene TRBV27, with D maybe TRBD1 (6 bases). Germline loops: CDR1 MNHEY, CDR2 SMNVEV (reference sequence). V lost 5 bases and J lost 6, with 19 bases in between. CDR3 size: 15 residues.

This clonotype was detected only a few times. The rearrangement uses TRBV7-2 and TRBJ2-7; D may match TRBD1 or TRBD2 (5 bases each). This CDR3 has 15 residues. Per germline, CDR1 SGHTA and CDR2 FQGNSA. The ends were cut back, 4 bases at V and 0 bases at J, with 13 bases in the middle. Written as DNA, the CDR3 is TGTGCCAGCAGCTCGCTCGTTGGGGGCTCCTACGAGCAGTACTTC. Residues: CASSSLVGGSYEQYF.

Of note for this clonotype: Sequence at one end of the junction differs from germline and may be a read error. The chain combines TRBV5-1 with TRBJ2-3; 10 bases line up with TRBD2. Germline V CDR1 and CDR2: SGHRS, YFSETQ. CDR3 size: 15 residues. This CDR3 reads CTSSGGDYPTDTQYF. In DNA, the CDR3 is TGCACCAGCAGCGGGGGGGACTACCCCACAGATACGCAGTATTTT.

The table lists this clonotype with a few counts. The rearrangement joins TRBV6-5 to TRBJ1-2; 9 nucleotides match TRBD1. V lost 0 bases and J lost 4; bases outside the gene matches: 3. Germline V gene sequence: CDR1 MNHEY, CDR2 SVGAGI. The CDR3 length is 15 residues. The CDR3 loop is CASSYSGQGGYGYTF. In DNA, the CDR3 is TGTGCCAGCAGTTACTCGGGACAGGGTGGCTATGGCTACACCTTC.

This rearrangement joins TRBV10-3 to TRBJ2-1, with D unresolved. V was pared by 8 bases and J by 0 bases, with 23 bases between. The CDR3 extends over 18 amino acids. Germline V gene sequence: CDR1 ENHRY, CDR2 SYGVKD. This CDR3 reads CAIQSPARRPNSYNEQFF. The CDR3 DNA is TGTGCCATCCAGAGCCCAGCGCGACGGCCGAACTCCTACAATGAGCAGTTCTTC.

The chain has TRBV20-1 and TRBJ1-4, with unresolved D. This CDR3 comprises 15 residues. Germline assignment: CDR1 DFQATT and CDR2 SNEGSKA (reference sequence). With 2 bases removed from V and 8 bases from J, the gap between germline ends came to 18 bases. The CDR3 nucleotides read TGCAGTGCTAGAAAAGGATGGTTAGGAGACGAAAAACTGTTTTTT. It codes for CSARKGWLGDEKLFF.

The chain combines TRBV4-3 with TRBJ1-2, with D uncertain. Germline V gene sequence: CDR1 LGHNA, CDR2 YSLEER. V lost 0 bases and J 3 bases, leaving 11 bases between the germline ends. This CDR3 has 15 amino acids. The CDR3 region has the DNA TGCGCCAGCAGCCAAGATAGTTCGGGCTACTATGGCTACACCTTC. Amino acid sequence: CASSQDSSGYYGYTF.

This clonotype was seen only a few times. This rearrangement joins TRBV4-1 to TRBJ1-2; no firm D call. This CDR3 contains 14 residues. Germline values: CDR1 MGHRA, CDR2 YSYEKL. V shed 1 base and J shed 0 bases, with 6 bases lying between them. The CDR3, as DNA: TGCGCCAGCAGCCAAGGGATCACTAACTATGGCTACACCTTC. This codes for CASSQGITNYGYTF.

This rearrangement joins TRBV4-3 to TRBJ2-1, with D maybe TRBD2 (5 bases). V lost 3 bases to trimming and J lost 13 bases, with 31 bases between them. Germline assignment: CDR1 LGHNA and CDR2 YSLEER. This CDR3 is built from 18 residues. The CDR3 loop reads CASSQSGGLLQKQETQFF. The DNA of the CDR3 is TGCGCCAGCAGCCAGAGTGGAGGCTTGCTACAGAAGCAAGAGACCCAGTTCTTC.